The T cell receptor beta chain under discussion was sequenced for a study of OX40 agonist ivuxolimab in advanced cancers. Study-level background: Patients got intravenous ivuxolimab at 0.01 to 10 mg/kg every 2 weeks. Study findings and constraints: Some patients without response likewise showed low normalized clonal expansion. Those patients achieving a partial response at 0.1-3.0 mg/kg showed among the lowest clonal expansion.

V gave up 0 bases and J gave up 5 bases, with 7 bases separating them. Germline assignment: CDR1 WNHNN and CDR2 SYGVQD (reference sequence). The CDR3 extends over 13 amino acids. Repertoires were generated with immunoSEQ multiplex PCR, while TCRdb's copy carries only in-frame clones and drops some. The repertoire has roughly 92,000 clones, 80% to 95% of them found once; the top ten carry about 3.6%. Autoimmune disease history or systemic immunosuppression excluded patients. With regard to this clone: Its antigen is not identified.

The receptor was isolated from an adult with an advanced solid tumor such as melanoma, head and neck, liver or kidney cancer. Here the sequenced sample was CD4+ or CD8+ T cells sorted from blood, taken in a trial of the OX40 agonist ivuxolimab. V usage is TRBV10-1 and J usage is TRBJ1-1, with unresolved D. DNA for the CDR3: TGCGCCAGCAGTGAGTCGTATGGGACTGAAGCTTTCTTT. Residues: CASSESYGTEAFF.